A single sample is the source of the 27 T cell receptor beta chains below, sequenced in a study of response to subunit inactivated influenza vaccine. From the RT-PCR reads, TCRdb called clonotypes with MiXCR, one entry per CDR3 protein. The sample has about 700,000 distinct CDR3 sequences, 11% to 15% seen once. The sample here was PBMCs from blood, taken about 14 days before vaccination. All receptors derive from a man in his forties or fifties who received an inactivated influenza vaccine.

This clonotype has a count of ten or more. The genes are TRBV12-3 or TRBV12-4 and TRBJ2-3; D gene unclear. The V end was cut by 7 bases, the J end by 12 bases, with 5 bases between. The CDR3 spans 8 residues. CDR3 residues: CASTPQYF. In DNA form, the CDR3 reads TGTGCCAGCACCCCCCAGTATTTT.

This clonotype has ten or more counts. The chain carries TRBV29-1 and TRBJ2-3; D possibly uses TRBD1 or TRBD2 (5 bases each). V was cut by 4 bases and J by 5 bases, with 16 bases left in between. Per germline, CDR1 SQVTM and CDR2 ANQGSEA. This CDR3 spans 14 amino acids. The CDR3 nucleotides are TGCAGCGTTGCGAGGGCCAATGGGGGAGATACGCAGTATTTT. Its protein is CSVARANGGDTQYF.

This clonotype was recorded a few times. J is TRBJ1-4 and V is TRBV5-5; D might be TRBD1 (5 bases). Trimming removed 3 bases from V and 4 bases from J, with 7 bases in between. The CDR3 runs 13 residues. CDR1 and CDR2 (germline): SGHKS, YYEKEE (reference sequence). This CDR3 is CASSWGFNEKLFF. CDR3 nucleotides: TGTGCCAGCAGCTGGGGGTTTAATGAAAAACTGTTTTTT.

The chain joins TRBV3-1 to TRBJ1-4, with D unclear. The germline V gene has CDR1 LGHDT and CDR2 YNNKEL (reference sequence). The CDR3 contains 11 residues. V lost 10 bases and J 5 bases, leaving 8 bases between the germline ends. The CDR3 DNA sequence: TGTGCCACCTCTTCAAATGAAAAACTGTTTTTT. Its translation: CATSSNEKLFF.

A few counts support this clonotype. The rearrangement links TRBV6-2 or TRBV6-3 to TRBJ2-7; D is possibly TRBD1 (6 bases). V lost 6 bases and J lost 3, with 15 bases in between. The CDR3 length is 14 residues. Germline V lookup: CDR1 MNHEY, CDR2 SVGEGT. CDR3 protein: CASRHLWTDYEQYF. The CDR3 DNA sequence: TGTGCCAGCAGACACCTATGGACAGACTACGAGCAGTACTTC.

This clonotype came up a few times. This chain links TRBV3-1 with TRBJ2-5; D possibly matches TRBD1 or TRBD2 (5 bases each). This CDR3 contains 17 residues. Germline V gene lookup returns CDR1 LGHDT and CDR2 YNNKEL (reference sequence). V lost 1 base to trimming and J lost 0 bases, with 15 bases between them. The CDR3, as DNA: TGTGCCAGCAGCCAAGGGATACGGGACCTAAACCAAGAGACCCAGTACTTC. It is translated as CASSQGIRDLNQETQYF.

This clonotype was detected a few times. The V gene is TRBV10-3, the J gene TRBJ1-2; a weak D match, TRBD1 (5 bases). The germline CDR1 and CDR2 sequences are ENHRY and SYGVKD. The V and J ends lost 3 bases and 3 bases respectively, with 14 bases between them. The CDR3 covers 15 residues. The CDR3 bases are TGTGCCATCAGTGAAGGGAGACAGAGTGACTATGGCTACACCTTC. Its protein is CAISEGRQSDYGYTF.

This clonotype came up many times. This chain connects TRBV7-9 to TRBJ2-1, with 13 bases that match TRBD2. Germline CDR1 is SEHNR and CDR2 is FQNEAQ (reference sequence). With V trimmed by 10 bases and J by 8 bases, 5 bases remained unmatched. This CDR3 contains 13 residues. CDR3 sequence: CATGLAGVDEQFF. CDR3 coding DNA: TGTGCCACCGGACTAGCGGGGGTTGATGAGCAGTTCTTC.

In its sample, this clonotype was seen a few times. V and J are TRBV4-3 and TRBJ1-6; tentatively, D is TRBD1 (6 bases). Germline assignment: CDR1 LGHNA and CDR2 YSLEER. V lost 4 bases to trimming and J lost 9 bases, with 10 bases between them. The CDR3 runs 13 residues. CDR3 sequence (DNA): TGCGCCAGCAGCCGCGGAGGGGGTTCACCCCTCCACTTT. It is translated as CASSRGGGSPLHF.

There are a few counts of this clonotype. J is TRBJ2-3 and V is TRBV7-2; TRBD2 matches 10 bases. Trimming took 4 bases from V and 7 from J; bases not matched to a gene: 8. Germline V gene sequence: CDR1 SGHTA, CDR2 FQGNSA. This CDR3 has 15 residues. The CDR3 region has the DNA TGTGCCAGCAGCTCTCCTAGCGGGGGCACGTATACGCAGTATTTT. Protein sequence: CASSSPSGGTYTQYF.

This clonotype was detected a few times. This chain joins TRBV20-1 and TRBJ2-3; 10 nucleotides match TRBD2. V lost 5 bases and J lost 2; bases outside the gene matches: 7. The length of the CDR3 is 15 residues. Per germline, CDR1 DFQATT and CDR2 SNEGSKA (reference sequence). CDR3 amino acids: CSAYIAGGFTDTQYF. The CDR3 DNA reads as TGCAGTGCTTATATAGCGGGGGGCTTCACAGATACGCAGTATTTT.

This chain joins TRBV20-1 and TRBJ1-1; D possibly corresponds to TRBD1 (5 bases). The CDR3 is made up of 13 amino acids. V was trimmed by 5 bases and J by 1 base, leaving 11 bases between them. Per the germline V gene, CDR1 is DFQATT and CDR2 is SNEGSKA (reference sequence). The CDR3 nucleotides are TGCAGTGCTCTGGGACCGAAGAACACTGAAGCTTTCTTT. Amino acid sequence: CSALGPKNTEAFF.

A word on this clonotype: One end of the junction is discordant with germline, which a read error may explain. In nucleotides, the CDR3 is TGTGCTAGTGGTTTGGTTGCGGGAGGAGGGACTGAGCAGCTCTTC. Translated: CASGLVAGGGTEQLF. The V and J genes are TRBV12-5 and TRBJ2-1; the match to TRBD2 covers 8 bases. CDR3 length equals 15 residues. The V gene's germline CDR1 is LGHNT and CDR2 FRNRAP.

This clonotype was recorded many times. The chain combines TRBV18 with TRBJ2-5; perhaps D is TRBD1 or TRBD2 (6 bases each). The CDR3 runs to 14 residues. Trimming left V 3 bases short and J 5 bases short, with 13 bases between. Germline loops: CDR1 KGHSH, CDR2 LQKENI. In DNA, the CDR3 is TGTGCCAGCTCACCCGGGGGCCGGGAGGAGACCCAGTACTTC. Residues: CASSPGGREETQYF.

The V gene is TRBV9, the J gene TRBJ1-1; D may be TRBD1 (6 bases). Germline CDR1 and CDR2: SGDLS and YYNGEE. V lost 3 bases, J lost 4 bases, and 16 bases lay in between. This CDR3 contains 15 residues. The DNA of the CDR3 is TGTGCCAGCAGCGGGGGTCCCACAGGGACCACTGAAGCTTTCTTT. It is translated as CASSGGPTGTTEAFF.

This clonotype was seen repeatedly, ten times or more. The chain recombines TRBV5-1 with TRBJ1-2, with a weak D call TRBD1 (6 bases). The CDR3 is 14 residues long. Looked up from germline, CDR1 is SGHRS and CDR2 is YFSETQ. The V end lost 4 bases, the J end lost 6 bases, and 16 bases lay between the germline ends. The CDR3: CASSPGAMWDGYTF. For the CDR3, the DNA is TGCGCCAGCAGCCCAGGGGCAATGTGGGATGGCTACACCTTC. Drawing the rest from reference TRBV5-1 and TRBJ1-2, the complete variable domain is KAGVTQTPRYLIKTRGQQVTLSCSPISGHRSVSWYQQTPGQGLQFLFEYFSETQRNKGNFPGRFSGRQFSNSRSEMNVSTLELGDSALYLCASSPGAMWDGYTFGSGTRLTVV.

This chain joins TRBV28 and TRBJ1-1; 7 bases map to TRBD1. This CDR3 is built from 14 residues. Looked up from germline, CDR1 is MDHEN and CDR2 is SYDVKM. V was pared by 7 bases and J by 6 bases, with 11 bases of the junction left unmatched. The CDR3 DNA reads as TGTGCCAGCACCTGGGGACAGAGAAGCTCTGAAGCTTTCTTT. It specifies CASTWGQRSSEAFF.

The J gene is TRBJ2-6, the V gene TRBV4-2; D gene ambiguous. The V gene lost 0 bases and the J gene lost 0 bases, with 9 bases spanning the gap. This CDR3 comprises 17 residues. CDR1 and CDR2 (germline): LGHNA, YNFKEQ. CDR3 protein: CASSQEGRISGANVLTF. CDR3 in DNA: TGTGCCAGCAGCCAAGAAGGTCGGATCTCTGGGGCCAACGTCCTGACTTTC.

There are a few counts of this clonotype. A junction end diverges from the germline sequence, so it may reflect a read error. This chain joins TRBV10-3 and TRBJ2-1; 12 bases map to TRBD2. Germline V CDR1 and CDR2: ENHRY, SYGVKD. There are 18 residues in the CDR3. CDR3 region: CAISGLAGIQSSYNEQFF. The CDR3 nucleotides read TGTGCCATAAGTGGACTAGCGGGGATACAGAGCTCCTACAATGAGCAGTTCTTC.

This clonotype turned up a few times. J is TRBJ2-6 and V is TRBV4-3; a weak D match, TRBD2 (5 bases). The CDR3 contains 17 residues. In germline, CDR1 is LGHNA, CDR2 YSLEER. V lost 0 bases and J 2 bases, leaving 11 bases between the germline ends. CDR3 protein: CASSQDPPGTGANVLTF. The CDR3 coding sequence is TGCGCCAGCAGCCAAGATCCGCCGGGGACTGGGGCCAACGTCCTGACTTTC.

In its sample, this clonotype was seen a few times. This chain uses TRBV20-1 with TRBJ2-5; D unresolved. The CDR3 covers 15 residues. Germline CDR1 reads DFQATT; CDR2 reads SNEGSKA (reference sequence). The ends were cut back, 0 bases at V and 7 bases at J, with 18 bases in the middle. The CDR3 nucleotides are TGCAGTGCTAGAGATCCAGTCCCCCCATCAAGGACCCAGTACTTC. Residues: CSARDPVPPSRTQYF.

Comments on this clonotype: A much larger clone lies one base from this, so it may be a read error. This chain connects TRBV7-2 to TRBJ2-3; unclear D gene. The germline CDR1 and CDR2 sequences are SGHTA and FQGNSA. This CDR3 contains 14 residues. V lost 5 bases and J lost 4, with 13 bases in between. CDR3 DNA sequence: TGTGCCAGCAGCGTAACTCGTGGCCCAGATACGCAGTATTTT. It encodes CASSVTRGPDTQYF.

This clonotype was observed a few times. The chain links TRBV11-2 to TRBJ2-1, with D perhaps matching TRBD2 (6 bases). With 1 base removed from V and 2 bases from J, the gap between germline ends came to 12 bases. CDR1 is SGHAT and CDR2 is FQNNGV in the germline V gene. This CDR3 has 16 amino acids. CDR3 coding DNA: TGTGCCAGCAGCTTAGTGGGGCGGGATCCCTACAATGAGCAGTTCTTC. Residues: CASSLVGRDPYNEQFF.

The genes are TRBV4-3 and TRBJ2-5; 12 nucleotides agree with TRBD2. Germline CDR1 is LGHNA and CDR2 is YSLEER. This CDR3 is 17 amino acids long. Losses at the gene ends were 4 bases for V and 5 bases for J; bases not matched to a gene: 11. The CDR3 coding sequence is TGCGCCAGCAGCCGCACCCTAGCGGGAGGGCCCTCCGAGACCCAGTACTTC. Protein product: CASSRTLAGGPSETQYF.

The V gene is TRBV6-5, the J gene TRBJ1-4, with D perhaps matching TRBD1 (6 bases). The CDR3 loop spans 15 amino acids. Trimming shortened V by 2 bases and J by 3 bases, and 10 bases separated the two germline ends. Germline-derived CDR1 and CDR2 are MNHEY and SVGAGI. CDR3 loop: CASSYGGAANEKLFF. The DNA for the CDR3 is TGTGCCAGCAGTTACGGGGGGGCGGCTAATGAAAAACTGTTTTTT.

The chain couples TRBV15 to TRBJ2-1; 10 nucleotides line up with TRBD2. V lost 5 bases and J lost 5; bases outside the gene matches: 9. This CDR3 has 16 residues. Germline V lookup: CDR1 LNHNV, CDR2 YYDKDF (reference sequence). CDR3 loop: CATSGVRTSGDNEQFF. CDR3 coding DNA: TGTGCCACCAGCGGGGTCAGGACTAGCGGAGACAATGAGCAGTTCTTC.

This clonotype occurred a few times. The V and J genes are TRBV6-1 and TRBJ2-2, with D unresolved. Germline CDR1 reads MNHNS; CDR2 reads SASEGT. Trimming shortened V by 6 bases and J by 0 bases, and 8 bases separated the two germline ends. The CDR3 runs to 14 residues. In DNA form, the CDR3 reads TGTGCCAGCAGGGCTCTTACGAACACCGGGGAGCTGTTTTTT. Amino acid sequence: CASRALTNTGELFF.